This T cell receptor (beta chain) originates from a study of CD8+ T cells in alopecia areata (dated by TCRdb to 2017 to 2018). At the level of the whole study: Treated patients were enrolled in an open-label pilot trial of oral tofacitinib at 5 to 10 mg twice daily for moderate-to-severe alopecia areata. The study used high-throughput TCRbeta sequencing to examine T cell clonal expansion in alopecia areata, in both the C3H/HeJ mouse model and human patients. Clonality in the scalp was compared among normal scalp (n=4), patchy alopecia areata scalp (n=8), and alopecia totalis/universalis scalp (n=8). immunoSEQ multiplex PCR using 35 Vbeta forward primers and 13 Jbeta reverse primers was used to amplify TCRbeta CDR3 regions. The RNA source kit depended on sample type: the PAXgene miRNA kit for fixed scalp, the miRNeasy kit for PBMCs, and the RNeasy kit for mouse skin. Tofacitinib was administered for 6 to 18 months, and 6 months of follow-up off drug were then conducted to assess delayed response and recurrence. On the human side, TCRbeta sequencing was run on scalp tissue and on sorted CD4+ and CD8+ peripheral blood T cells from healthy controls and from alopecia areata patients with either patchy or totalis/universalis disease. Biopsies were taken from tofacitinib-treated patients at baseline and at 4 and 24 weeks of treatment, and a later scalp biopsy was taken in several of the tofacitinib-treated patients. What the work shows at the level of the full study, not this receptor alone: Lesional scalp, especially in alopecia totalis/universalis, showed higher clonality and more expanded CD8+ clones than normal scalp, suggesting antigenic drive. Unlike mouse skin, where gammadelta T cells dominate, normal human skin contains resident alphabeta T cells that get sequenced too, which complicates analysis of the scalp TCR repertoire. Shared TCR sequences between patients were less evident than in mice, which may be partly attributable to HLA diversity in the patient population.

Via the germline V gene, CDR1 is SGHVS and CDR2 FQNEAQ. V lost 1 base and J lost 4 bases, and the count of bases not matched to a germline gene is 4. The cysteine opens and the phenylalanine closes a CDR3 of 15 amino acids. Just CDR3 DNA is preserved here, 45 bases in frame from base 1. Libraries were made using the immunoSEQ multiplex PCR assay. RNA was extracted from all samples and reverse transcribed into cDNA, which served as template for TCR sequencing. SuperScript III was used for first-strand cDNA synthesis, primed with a 2:1 mix of oligo-dT and random hexamers. A synthetic immune receptor repertoire was used to gauge amplification bias, and whatever bias remained was removed computationally. The study's processing was this. Raw reads were preprocessed to remove errors, and CDR3 was defined according to IMGT conventions as the region from the conserved cysteine to phenylalanine. Clonality was computed by normalizing Shannon entropy by log2 of the number of productive unique TCRs and subtracting the result from 1. Whether each scalp clone was CD4 or CD8 was inferred by checking scalp TCRbeta sequences against the CD4 and CD8 repertoires from sorted blood. Held by TCRdb, this immuneACCESS table contains in-frame sequences only and omits some clones. Under half of the omission traces to an unresolved V gene where checked; the cause of the rest is unknown. The DNA gave D and trimming, while V, J and clone size come from that table. This sample comprises more than 150,000 clones, approximately 53% of them detected only once. The ten largest clones take up 15% to 20% of the sample.

As for this clone: Its antigen is not yet known. No clone much larger than this one lies a single base away; base qualities are absent.

Reading the label with the study, this specimen's time point is: baseline before oral tofacitinib. Lesional scalp punch biopsies and peripheral blood were obtained from alopecia areata patients. After PBMCs were isolated by density centrifugation and stained for CD3, CD4 and CD8, a FACSAria was used to sort CD4+ and CD8+ T cells. Sequencing used CD8+ T cells sorted from blood, obtained at week 0. This sequence uses TRBV7-8 and TRBJ2-7, with 10 bases in between that match TRBD1. This TCR came from a human donor with alopecia areata. In nucleotides, the sequence is TGTGCCAGCAGCTTAGGGACAGGGGGATTTTACGAGCAGTACTTC. The resulting protein is CASSLGTGGFYEQYF.